This T cell receptor (beta chain) stems from a study of Ad26.COV2.S vaccination and SARS-CoV-2 variants. The CDR3 has 14 amino acids. Deletions cut 6 bases from V and 0 bases from J, with 11 bases between. Germline CDR1 and CDR2: MNHNY and SVGAGI (reference sequence). Treatment meaning: around 19 received Ad26.COV2.S at low or high dose, single or two shots; about 5 received placebo; per-sample allocation not given. The samples date from day 63 after the first vaccine or placebo injection. Using immunoSEQ multiplex PCR, the repertoire was profiled, and TCRdb retains in-frame clones only, with some absent. The sample lists about 390,000 clones, around 85% occurring once.

The source was peripheral blood, collected in a trial of Ad26.COV2.S vaccine versus placebo. The chain is built from TRBV6-6 and TRBJ1-1; tentatively, D is TRBD1 (5 bases). The TCR comes from a person between 18 and 59 years old who received the Ad26.COV2.S COVID-19 vaccine or a placebo. The CDR3 sequence: CASSPDSLNTEAFF. Here the CDR3 DNA reads TGTGCCAGCAGCCCCGACAGCCTGAACACTGAAGCTTTCTTT.